This record looks at one T cell receptor (beta chain) sequence and its context. The sample comes from a study of cytomegalovirus exposure and HLA in healthy donors. CDR3 size: 16 residues. The V end was cut by 5 bases, the J end by 1 base, with 20 bases between. Germline V CDR1 and CDR2: GTSNPN, SVGIG (reference sequence). 60 Vbeta and 13 Jbeta primers were used in PCR. Sequencing used immunoSEQ multiplex PCR; TCRdb keeps in-frame clones, though not all of them. The sample carries 150,000 to 200,000 clones, nearly 70% recorded once. The TCR originated in a man aged 25-45 years in good health and CMV-seropositive. The V call is TRBV30, the J call TRBJ1-1; a weak D match, TRBD1 (5 bases). The sequenced material came from PBMCs. In DNA form, the CDR3 reads TGTGCCTGGGGTAGGGGACTTTTGGCCTCGAACACTGAAGCTTTCTTT. This codes for CAWGRGLLASNTEAFF.